This T cell receptor (beta chain) was identified in a study of regulatory T cells in long-lasting Graves disease. The time point here: persistent/refractory GD, antithyroid drugs over 5 years with positive TRAb. TCR sequences were obtained from RNA taken from PBMCs. With EDTA tubes as the receptacles, nine milliliters of peripheral blood were drawn. This clonotype was observed many times. The CDR3 has 11 amino acids. CDR1 and CDR2 from the germline V gene are SQVTM and ANQGSEA. With V trimmed by 6 bases and J by 4 bases, 1 base remained unmatched. Both iRepertoire HTBI primers and Arm-PCR of CDR3 regions were used to build the TCR beta libraries. TCRdb reprocessed the multiplex PCR reads via MiXCR and lists one record per CDR3 protein. The sample contains 450,000 or so distinct CDR3 sequences, approximately 22% of which appear only once.

The source of this sequence is a female donor with Graves disease. Material: peripheral blood mononuclear cells (PBMCs), obtained when the disease was refractory, from a patient treated with antithyroid drugs. The chain uses TRBV29-1 and TRBJ1-1; 8 nucleotides align to TRBD1. The CDR3 bases are TGCAGCGTCGGGACAGGCACTGAAGCTTTCTTT. It yields the protein CSVGTGTEAFF.